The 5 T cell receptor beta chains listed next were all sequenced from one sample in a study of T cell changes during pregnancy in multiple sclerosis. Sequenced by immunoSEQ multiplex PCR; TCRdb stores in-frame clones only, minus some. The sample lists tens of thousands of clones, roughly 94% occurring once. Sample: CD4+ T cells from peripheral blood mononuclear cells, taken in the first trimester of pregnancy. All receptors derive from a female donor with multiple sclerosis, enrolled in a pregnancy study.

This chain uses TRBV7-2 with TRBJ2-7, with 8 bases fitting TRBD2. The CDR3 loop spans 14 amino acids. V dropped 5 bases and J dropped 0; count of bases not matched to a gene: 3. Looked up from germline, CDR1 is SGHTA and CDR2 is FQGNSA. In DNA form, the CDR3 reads TGTGCCAGCAGCCGCGGGGGGTTCTCCTACGAGCAGTACTTC. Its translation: CASSRGGFSYEQYF.

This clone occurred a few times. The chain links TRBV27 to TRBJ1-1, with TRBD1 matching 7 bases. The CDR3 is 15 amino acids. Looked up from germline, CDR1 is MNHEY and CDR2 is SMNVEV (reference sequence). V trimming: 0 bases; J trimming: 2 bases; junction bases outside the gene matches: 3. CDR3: CASSLSGTVNTEAFF. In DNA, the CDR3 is TGTGCCAGCAGTTTATCCGGGACAGTTAACACTGAAGCTTTCTTT.

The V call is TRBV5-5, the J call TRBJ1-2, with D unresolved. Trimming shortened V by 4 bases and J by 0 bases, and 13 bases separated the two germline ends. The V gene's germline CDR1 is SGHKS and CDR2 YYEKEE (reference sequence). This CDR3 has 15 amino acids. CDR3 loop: CASSLEGRSNYGYTF. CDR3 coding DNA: TGTGCCAGCAGCCTGGAAGGGAGGTCTAACTATGGCTACACCTTC.

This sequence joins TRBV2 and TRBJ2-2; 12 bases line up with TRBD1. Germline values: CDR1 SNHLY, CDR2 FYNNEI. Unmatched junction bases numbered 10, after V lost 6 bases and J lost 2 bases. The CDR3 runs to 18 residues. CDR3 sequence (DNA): TGTGCCAGCAGCAGATCCGGGACAGGGGGCGGAAACACCGGGGAGCTGTTTTTT. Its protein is CASSRSGTGGGNTGELFF.

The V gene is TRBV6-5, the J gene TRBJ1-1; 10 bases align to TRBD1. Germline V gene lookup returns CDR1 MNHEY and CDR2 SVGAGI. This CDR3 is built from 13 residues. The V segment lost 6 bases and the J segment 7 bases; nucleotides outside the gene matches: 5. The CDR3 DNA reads TGTGCCAGCAGCTTCGGACAGGGGGTTGAAGCTTTCTTT. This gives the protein CASSFGQGVEAFF.